The rows below give T cell receptor beta chains drawn from one sample of a study of T cell changes during pregnancy in multiple sclerosis. The protocol was immunoSEQ multiplex PCR, while the TCRdb copy is restricted to in-frame clones and leaves out a portion. The sample includes around 40,000 clones, about nine tenths of them seen just once. This specimen consisted of CD4+ T cells from peripheral blood mononuclear cells, obtained in the first trimester of pregnancy. The receptors stem from a female donor in good health, enrolled as a control in a pregnancy study. The CDR3 runs from the conserved cysteine through the conserved F or W. A D gene is named only where the DNA matches it firmly. Size tells how often a clone was seen (once, few, many) or the class of an expanded clone, and some rows leave it out.

j_gene: TRBJ2-2
d_gene: TRBD1
v_gene: TRBV27
len: 17
abundance: few
CDR3aa: CASSLSKRDRGTGELFF
CDR3nt: TGTGCCAGCAGTTTATCGAAGCGGGACAGGGGCACCGGGGAGCTGTTTTTT

j_gene: TRBJ2-7
d_gene: .
v_gene: TRBV27
len: 16
abundance: .
CDR3aa: CASSLSSGHLSYEQYF
CDR3nt: TGTGCCAGCAGTTTATCTTCCGGACACCTCTCCTACGAGCAGTACTTC

j_gene: TRBJ1-1
d_gene: TRBD1
v_gene: TRBV7-9
len: 16
abundance: few
CDR3aa: CASSPFEGARNTEAFF
CDR3nt: TGTGCCAGCAGCCCGTTTGAGGGGGCGCGGAACACTGAAGCTTTCTTT

j_gene: TRBJ2-3
d_gene: .
v_gene: TRBV14
len: 16
abundance: .
CDR3aa: CASSQADTRRTDTQYF
CDR3nt: TGTGCCAGCAGCCAGGCCGACACACGACGCACAGATACGCAGTATTTT

j_gene: TRBJ2-5
d_gene: TRBD1
v_gene: TRBV30
len: 16
abundance: .
CDR3aa: CAWSPGQGSFGETQYF
CDR3nt: TGTGCCTGGAGCCCGGGACAGGGTTCTTTTGGAGAGACCCAGTACTTC

j_gene: TRBJ1-1
d_gene: .
v_gene: TRBV18
len: 14
abundance: .
CDR3aa: CASSPITGTTEAFF
CDR3nt: TGTGCCAGCTCACCGATAACAGGGACCACTGAAGCTTTCTTT

j_gene: TRBJ1-2
d_gene: .
v_gene: TRBV5-1
len: 14
abundance: .
CDR3aa: CASSLTGPGQSYTF
CDR3nt: TGCGCCAGCAGCTTGACGGGCCCAGGGCAGTCCTACACCTTC

j_gene: TRBJ2-3
d_gene: TRBD2
v_gene: TRBV15
len: 18
abundance: .
CDR3aa: CATSVLAGGTSWFDTQYF
CDR3nt: TGTGCCACCAGCGTCCTAGCGGGGGGGACGAGCTGGTTCGATACGCAGTATTTT

j_gene: TRBJ2-7
d_gene: TRBD1
v_gene: TRBV2
len: 14
abundance: .
CDR3aa: CASSGRQGGNEQYF
CDR3nt: TGTGCCAGCAGTGGAAGACAGGGTGGCAACGAGCAGTACTTC

j_gene: TRBJ2-5
d_gene: TRBD1
v_gene: TRBV7-2
len: 16
abundance: .
CDR3aa: CASSSGQGGAQETQYF
CDR3nt: TGTGCCAGCAGCTCGGGACAGGGGGGTGCCCAAGAGACCCAGTACTTC